This T cell receptor beta chain was profiled in a study of post-analysis software for immune sequencing data. CDR1 SQVTM and CDR2 ANQGSEA come from the germline V gene. This CDR3 region has 13 residues. The V gene lost 4 bases and the J gene lost 4 bases, with 11 bases spanning the gap. In this sample, this clonotype turned up many times. Its antigen is as yet unknown. Each TCR beta cDNA library carried unique molecular identifiers. TCRdb re-analysed the PCR reads in MiXCR, keeping a single row per CDR3 protein. This table has 650,000 to 850,000 distinct CDR3 sequences, 53% appearing once. Broader study findings: F measure clustering grouped samples strongly by preparation batch. In patients, TRBV5-6, TRBV5-1 and TRBV20-1 belonged to four or five TRBV segments found more frequently than in controls. Versus controls, multiple sclerosis patients showed significantly lower diversity (normalized Chao1).

The clonotype originates from a girl aged 10 to 17 with multiple sclerosis. This chain links TRBV29-1 with TRBJ1-5; D might be TRBD1 (5 bases). The sample consisted of blood. The DNA for the CDR3 is TGCAGCGTTGGGGGCGGCGGAAATCAGCCCCAGCATTTT. It is translated as CSVGGGGNQPQHF. The full variable domain, in which reference TRBV29-1 and TRBJ1-5 provide the parts outside the CDR3, is SAVISQKPSRDICQRGTSLTIQCQVDSQVTMMFWYRQQPGQSLTLIATANQGSEATYESGFVIDKFPISRPNLTFSTLTVSNMSPEDSSIYLCSVGGGGNQPQHFGDGTRLSIL.